This TCR beta chain is drawn from a study of cytomegalovirus exposure and HLA in healthy donors. Here immunoSEQ multiplex PCR was the method, and the copy in TCRdb shows in-frame clones only, minus some. The sample shows roughly 60,000 clones, just under 95% of them seen only once. V was clipped by 3 bases and J by 4 bases, with 20 bases between them. Germline V gives CDR1 SGHNT, CDR2 YYREEE (reference sequence). The CDR3 runs 16 residues. The chain carries TRBV5-4 and TRBJ2-7; maybe TRBD2 (6 bases). Sequencing input: PBMCs. The receptor was derived from a man aged 18 to 29 in good health and CMV-seronegative. The CDR3 nucleotides read TGTGCCAGCAGCTCTCGGGAGCTCAAAAGGAAATACGAGCAGTACTTC. This codes for CASSSRELKRKYEQYF. Full variable domain (outside the CDR3, taken from reference TRBV5-4 and TRBJ2-7): ETGVTQSPTHLIKTRGQQVTLRCSSQSGHNTVSWYQQALGQGPQFIFQYYREEENGRGNFPPRFSGLQFPNYSSELNVNALELDDSALYLCASSSRELKRKYEQYFGPGTRLTVT.